This T cell receptor beta chain was found in a study of regulatory T cells in long-lasting Graves disease. Sample time point: newly diagnosed GD, antithyroid drugs for less than 3 months. Making the TCR library involved RNA that had been extracted from PBMCs. Library construction for TCR beta used iRepertoire HTBI primers and Arm-PCR of CDR3 regions. Via MiXCR, TCRdb re-called the multiplex PCR reads, giving one row per CDR3 protein. Counted here are about 330,000 distinct CDR3 sequences, around 15% occurring once; the ten biggest clones make up 20% to 25%. Trimming cost V 4 bases and J 0 bases, with 4 bases left between them. The CDR3 sequence is 13 residues long. CDR1 is SGHRS, CDR2 YFSETQ, per germline. The sample was also reused in another study, on T cells in Graves' hyperthyroidism and ophthalmopathy. That source reports: Peripheral blood also featured most of the thyroid clonotypes expanded above 0.001.

The specimen was peripheral blood mononuclear cells (PBMCs), collected at new diagnosis, from a patient treated with antithyroid drugs. The sequence was obtained from a young woman with Graves disease. The rearrangement uses TRBV5-1 and TRBJ1-4; D is undetermined. The CDR3 DNA reads TGCGCCAGCAGCACAGCAACTAATGAAAAACTGTTTTTT. Translating gives CASSTATNEKLFF.